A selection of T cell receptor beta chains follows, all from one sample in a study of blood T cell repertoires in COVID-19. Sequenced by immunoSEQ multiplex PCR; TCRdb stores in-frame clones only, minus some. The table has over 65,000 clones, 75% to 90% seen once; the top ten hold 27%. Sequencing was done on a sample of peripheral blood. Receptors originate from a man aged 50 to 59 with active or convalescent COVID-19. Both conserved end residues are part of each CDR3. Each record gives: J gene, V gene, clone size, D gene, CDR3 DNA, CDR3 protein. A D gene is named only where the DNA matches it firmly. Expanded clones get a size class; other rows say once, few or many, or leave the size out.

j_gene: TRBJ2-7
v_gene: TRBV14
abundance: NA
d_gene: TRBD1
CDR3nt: TGTGCCAGCAGCGCGTGGACAGGGGAGGACGAGCAGTACTTC
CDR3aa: CASSAWTGEDEQYF

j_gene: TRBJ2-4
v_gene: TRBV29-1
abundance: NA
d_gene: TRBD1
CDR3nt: TGCAGCGTCGCAAAACCAAGACAGGGGGTTAGGACCAAAAACATTCAGTACTTC
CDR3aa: CSVAKPRQGVRTKNIQYF

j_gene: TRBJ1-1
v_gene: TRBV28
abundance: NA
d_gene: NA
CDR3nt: TGTGCCAGCAGTACAGGGATCACTGAAGCTTTCTTT
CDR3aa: CASSTGITEAFF

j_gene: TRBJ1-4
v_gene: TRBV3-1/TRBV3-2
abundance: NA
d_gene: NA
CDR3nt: TGTGCCAGCAGCCATAGGGGTACTAATGAAAAACTGTTTTTT
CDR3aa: CASSHRGTNEKLFF

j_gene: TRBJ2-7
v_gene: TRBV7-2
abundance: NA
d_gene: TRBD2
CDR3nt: TGTGCCAGCAGCCCCTCCATGGGTCTAGCGGGGGGTAACGAGCAGTACTTC
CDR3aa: CASSPSMGLAGGNEQYF

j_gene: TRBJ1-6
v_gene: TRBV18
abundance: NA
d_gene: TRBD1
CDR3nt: TGTGCCAGCTCACGAGGGACAGCCTATAATTCACCCCTCCACTTT
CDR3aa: CASSRGTAYNSPLHF

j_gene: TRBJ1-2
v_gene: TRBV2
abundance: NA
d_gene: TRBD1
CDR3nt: TGTGCCAGCAGTCTCGGACAGGGGGCGACCGCCCGGGGCTACACCTTC
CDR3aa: CASSLGQGATARGYTF

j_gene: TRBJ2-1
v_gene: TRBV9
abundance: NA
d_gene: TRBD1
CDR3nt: TGTGCCAGCAGCGTTCCCGGGACAGAGAATGAGCAGTTCTTC
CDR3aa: CASSVPGTENEQFF

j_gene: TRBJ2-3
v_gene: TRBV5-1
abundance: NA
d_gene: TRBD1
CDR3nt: TGCGCCAGCAGCTTTTCGGGACAGGGTGCTGATACGCAGTATTTT
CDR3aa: CASSFSGQGADTQYF

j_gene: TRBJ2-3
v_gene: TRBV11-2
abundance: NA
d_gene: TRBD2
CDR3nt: TGTGCCAGCGGGATGGCGGGAGTATCCGATACGCAGTATTTT
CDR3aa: CASGMAGVSDTQYF

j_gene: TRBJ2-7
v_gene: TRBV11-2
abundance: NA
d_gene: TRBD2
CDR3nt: TGTGCCAGCAGCTCACGTACATTTGGGGGGACTAGTCTTTACGAGCAGTACTTC
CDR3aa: CASSSRTFGGTSLYEQYF

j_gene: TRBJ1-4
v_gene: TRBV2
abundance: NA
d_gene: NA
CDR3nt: TGTGCCAGCAGTACAGGGTTCACAACTAATGAAAAACTGTTTTTT
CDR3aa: CASSTGFTTNEKLFF

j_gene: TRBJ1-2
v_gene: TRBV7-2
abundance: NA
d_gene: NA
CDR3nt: TGTGCCAGCAGCTTAAGTGGGGGAGCAGGGGATCGGAATGGCTACACCTTC
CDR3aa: CASSLSGGAGDRNGYTF

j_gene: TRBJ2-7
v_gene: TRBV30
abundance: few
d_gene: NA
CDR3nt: TGTGCCTGGACCGGGAGCAACTCCTACGAGCAGTACTTC
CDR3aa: CAWTGSNSYEQYF

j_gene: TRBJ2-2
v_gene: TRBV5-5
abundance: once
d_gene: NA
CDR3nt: TGTGCCAGCAGCGGCGGGACGAACACCGGGGAGCTGTTTTTT
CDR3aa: CASSGGTNTGELFF

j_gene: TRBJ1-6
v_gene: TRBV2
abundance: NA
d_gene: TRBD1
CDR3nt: TGTGCCAGAGGGACAGGGCGCGCCTCACCCCTCCACTTT
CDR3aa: CARGTGRASPLHF

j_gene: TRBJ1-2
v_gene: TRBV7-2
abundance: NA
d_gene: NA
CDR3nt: TGTGCCAGCAGCACACGGTACTCAGGCTATGGCTACACCTTC
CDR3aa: CASSTRYSGYGYTF

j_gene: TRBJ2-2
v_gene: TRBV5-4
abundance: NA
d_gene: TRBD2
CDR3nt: TGTGCCAGCAGCTTGGGGACTAGCCTAGTTGCCGGGGAGCTGTTTTTT
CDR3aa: CASSLGTSLVAGELFF

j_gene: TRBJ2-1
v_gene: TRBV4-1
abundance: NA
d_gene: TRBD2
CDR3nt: TGCGCCAGCAGCCCAAGATTGACACTAGCGGGGGGTGACCGATACAATGAGCAGTTCTTC
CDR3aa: CASSPRLTLAGGDRYNEQFF

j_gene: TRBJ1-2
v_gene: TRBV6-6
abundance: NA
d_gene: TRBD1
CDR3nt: TGTGCCAGCTATTACGGACAGGGGCGGGTCTATGGCTACACCTTC
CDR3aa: CASYYGQGRVYGYTF

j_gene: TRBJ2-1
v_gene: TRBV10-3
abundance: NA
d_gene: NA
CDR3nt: TGTGCCATCAGTGATTTGACAGGCTCCTACAATGAGCAGTTCTTC
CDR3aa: CAISDLTGSYNEQFF

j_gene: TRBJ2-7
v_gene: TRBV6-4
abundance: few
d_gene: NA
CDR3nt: TGTGCCAGCAGTGACGTCCCCTTTTCCTACGAGCAGTACTTC
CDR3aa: CASSDVPFSYEQYF

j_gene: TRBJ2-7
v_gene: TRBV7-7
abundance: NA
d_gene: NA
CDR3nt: TGTGCCAGCAGCTTAGGGTCGGACAGCCGCTTTTACGAGCAGTACTTC
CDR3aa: CASSLGSDSRFYEQYF

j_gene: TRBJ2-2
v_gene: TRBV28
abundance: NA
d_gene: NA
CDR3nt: TGTGCCAGCAGTTTACTAGCTGAGACGGCCGGGGAGCTGTTTTTT
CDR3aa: CASSLLAETAGELFF

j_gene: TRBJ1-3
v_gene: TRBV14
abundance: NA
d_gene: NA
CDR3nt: TGTGCCAGCAGATTGACAGCCGCGAACACCATATATTTT
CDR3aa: CASRLTAANTIYF

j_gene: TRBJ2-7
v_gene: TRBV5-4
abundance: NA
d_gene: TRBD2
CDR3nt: TGTGCCAGCAGCGGGGCGGGGGGGCCTGGAGAGCAGTACTTC
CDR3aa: CASSGAGGPGEQYF

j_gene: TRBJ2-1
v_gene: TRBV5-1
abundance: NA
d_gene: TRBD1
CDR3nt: TGCGCCAGCAGAACCGGACAGGGCAATGAGCAGTTCTTC
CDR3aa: CASRTGQGNEQFF

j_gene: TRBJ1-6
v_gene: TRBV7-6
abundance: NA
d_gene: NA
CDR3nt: TGTGCCAGCAGCATAACGGCAGGGGCTAATTCACCCCTCCACTTT
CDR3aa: CASSITAGANSPLHF